This TCR beta chain was retrieved from a study of technical replicates of blood from four donors. CDR1 and CDR2 from the germline V gene are SEHNR and FQNEAQ (reference sequence). This CDR3 contains 15 residues. V dropped 0 bases and J dropped 5 bases, with 14 bases sitting between them. Repertoires were generated with immunoSEQ multiplex PCR, while TCRdb's copy carries only in-frame clones and drops some. This table has around 61,000 clones, approximately 84% appearing once. This receptor was obtained from a human donor in good health. Some clones in this sample may be carry-over from other donors' samples. The specimen sequenced was PBMCs. The chain couples TRBV7-9 to TRBJ2-7; a weak D match, TRBD2 (7 bases). The CDR3 bases are TGTGCCAGCAGCTTAGCGTCTTCGGGGGGCCACGAGCAGTACTTC. Amino acid sequence: CASSLASSGGHEQYF.